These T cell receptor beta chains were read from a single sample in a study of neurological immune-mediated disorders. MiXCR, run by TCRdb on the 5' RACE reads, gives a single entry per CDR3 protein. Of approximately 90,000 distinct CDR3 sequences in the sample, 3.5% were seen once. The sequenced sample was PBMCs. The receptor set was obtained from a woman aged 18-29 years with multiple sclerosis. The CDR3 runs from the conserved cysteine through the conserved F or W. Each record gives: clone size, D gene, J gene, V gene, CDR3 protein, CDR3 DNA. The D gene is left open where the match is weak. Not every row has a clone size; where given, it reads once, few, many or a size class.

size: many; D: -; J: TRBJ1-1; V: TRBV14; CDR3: CASSRPGMNTEAFF; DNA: TGTGCCAGCAGCCGCCCAGGGATGAACACTGAAGCTTTCTTT
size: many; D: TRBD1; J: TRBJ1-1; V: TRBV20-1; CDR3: CSARTGVTEAFF; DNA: TGCAGTGCTAGAACAGGGGTCACTGAAGCTTTCTTT
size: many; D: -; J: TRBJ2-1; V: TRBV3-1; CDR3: CASSQSIINEQFF; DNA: TGTGCCAGCAGCCAATCCATCATCAATGAGCAGTTCTTC
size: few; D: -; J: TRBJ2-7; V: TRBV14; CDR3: CASSQLPRTAQSSYEQYF; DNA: TGTGCCAGCAGCCAACTCCCAAGGACGGCTCAAAGCTCCTACGAGCAGTACTTC
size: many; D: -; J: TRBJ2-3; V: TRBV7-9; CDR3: CASSLVPSGTDTQYF; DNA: TGTGCCAGCAGCTTAGTTCCTAGCGGCACAGATACGCAGTATTTT
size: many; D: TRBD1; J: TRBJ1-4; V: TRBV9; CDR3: CASSGVQGASEKLFF; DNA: TGTGCCAGCAGCGGAGTCCAGGGGGCTAGTGAAAAACTGTTTTTT
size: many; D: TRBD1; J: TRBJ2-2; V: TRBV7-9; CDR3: CASRPTGQGYTGELFF; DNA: TGTGCCAGCAGACCAACTGGACAGGGGTACACCGGGGAGCTGTTTTTT
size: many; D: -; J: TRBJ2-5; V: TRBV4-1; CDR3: CASSQVGTGGLYF; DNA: TGCGCCAGCAGCCAAGTTGGGACCGGCGGCCTGTACTTC
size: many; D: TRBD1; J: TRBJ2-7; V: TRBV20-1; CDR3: CSAPTAGTGFEQYF; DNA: TGCAGTGCGCCAACCGCCGGGACAGGGTTCGAGCAGTACTTC
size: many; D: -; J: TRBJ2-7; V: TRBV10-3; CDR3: CAISLQGGSYEQYF; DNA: TGTGCCATCAGCCTACAGGGAGGATCCTACGAGCAGTACTTC
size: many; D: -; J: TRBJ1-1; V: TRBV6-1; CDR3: CASSVGTEAFF; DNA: TGTGCCAGCAGTGTGGGGACAGAAGCTTTCTTT
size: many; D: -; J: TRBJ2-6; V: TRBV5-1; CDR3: CASSRESGANVLTF; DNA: TGCGCCAGCAGTAGGGAGTCGGGGGCCAACGTCCTGACTTTC
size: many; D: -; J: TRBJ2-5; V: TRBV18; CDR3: CASSPPPGKETQYF; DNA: TGTGCCAGCTCACCACCGCCAGGGAAAGAGACCCAGTACTTC
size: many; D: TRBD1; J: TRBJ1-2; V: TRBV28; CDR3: CASSKQGAGGYTF; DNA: TGTGCCAGCAGCAAACAGGGGGCAGGAGGCTACACCTTC
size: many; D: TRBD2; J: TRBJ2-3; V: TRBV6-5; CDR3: CASSYSGGWTDTQYF; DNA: TGTGCCAGCAGTTACTCCGGGGGGTGGACAGATACGCAGTATTTT
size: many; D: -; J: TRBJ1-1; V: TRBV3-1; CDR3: CASSQAPDTEAFF; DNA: TGTGCCAGCAGCCAAGCCCCGGACACTGAAGCTTTCTTT
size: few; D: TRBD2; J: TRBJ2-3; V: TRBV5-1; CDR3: CASSYQREGQKDTQYF; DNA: TGCGCCAGCAGCTATCAGCGGGAGGGCCAGAAAGATACGCAGTATTTT
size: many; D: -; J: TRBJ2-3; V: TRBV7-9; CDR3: CASSLSGDTQYF; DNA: TGTGCCAGCAGCTTATCCGGAGATACGCAGTATTTT
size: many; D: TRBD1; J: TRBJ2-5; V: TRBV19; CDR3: CASSTIRDRQETQYF; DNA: TGTGCCAGTAGTACTATCCGGGACAGACAAGAGACCCAGTACTTC
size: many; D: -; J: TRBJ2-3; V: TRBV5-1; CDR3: CASSLSTGSSTDTQYF; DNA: TGCGCCAGCAGCTTGTCCACGGGTTCTAGCACAGATACGCAGTATTTT
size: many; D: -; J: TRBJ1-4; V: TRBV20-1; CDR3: CSAAGGRGEEKLFF; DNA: TGCAGTGCCGCCGGAGGGAGGGGAGAGGAAAAACTGTTTTTT
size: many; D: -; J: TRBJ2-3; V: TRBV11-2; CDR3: CASSLAWVVEFLDTQYF; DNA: TGTGCCAGCAGCTTAGCCTGGGTGGTGGAGTTTTTGGATACGCAGTATTTT
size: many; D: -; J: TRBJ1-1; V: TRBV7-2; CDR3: CASSFPGRGTPEAFF; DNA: TGTGCCAGCAGCTTCCCGGGACGGGGGACCCCTGAAGCTTTCTTT
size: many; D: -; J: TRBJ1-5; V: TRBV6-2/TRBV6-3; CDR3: CASSSGGNQPQHF; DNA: TGTGCCAGCAGTTCAGGGGGCAATCAGCCCCAGCATTTT
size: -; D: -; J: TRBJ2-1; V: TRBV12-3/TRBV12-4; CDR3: CASSLQGNEQFF; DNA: TGTGCCAGCAGTTTACAGGGGAATGAGCAGTTCTTC
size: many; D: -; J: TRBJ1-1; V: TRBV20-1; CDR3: CSPGRDPEAFF; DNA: TGCAGCCCCGGCAGGGATCCTGAAGCTTTCTTT
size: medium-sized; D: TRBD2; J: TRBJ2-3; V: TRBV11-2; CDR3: CASSPRLAGGLGTDTQYF; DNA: TGTGCCAGCAGCCCACGACTAGCGGGGGGGCTCGGCACAGATACGCAGTATTTT
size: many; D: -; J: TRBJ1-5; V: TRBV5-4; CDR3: CASSLAREVSNQPQHF; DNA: TGTGCCAGCAGCTTGGCGAGGGAGGTTAGCAATCAGCCCCAGCATTTT
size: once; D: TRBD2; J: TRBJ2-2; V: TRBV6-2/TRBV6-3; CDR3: CASSYEEGGTYTGELFF; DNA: TGTGCCAGCAGTTACGAAGAGGGAGGGACGTACACCGGGGAGCTGTTTTTT
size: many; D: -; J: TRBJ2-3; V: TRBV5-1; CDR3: CASSWGLPGPAQYF; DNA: TGCGCCAGCAGCTGGGGACTCCCCGGGCCGGCGCAGTATTTT
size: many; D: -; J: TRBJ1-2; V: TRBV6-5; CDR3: CASSLTRTPAYGYTF; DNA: TGTGCCAGCAGTCTCACCCGGACACCTGCCTATGGCTACACCTTC
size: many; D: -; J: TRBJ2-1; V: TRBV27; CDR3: CASAFGGYNEQFF; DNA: TGTGCCAGTGCGTTTGGCGGGTACAATGAGCAGTTCTTC
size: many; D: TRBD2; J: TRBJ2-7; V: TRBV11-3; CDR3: CASSPGGRGEQYF; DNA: TGTGCCAGCAGCCCCGGCGGGAGGGGCGAGCAGTACTTC
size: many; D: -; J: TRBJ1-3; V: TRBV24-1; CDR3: CATRSAGDPGNTIYF; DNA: TGTGCCACCAGGAGCGCCGGGGATCCTGGAAACACCATATATTTT
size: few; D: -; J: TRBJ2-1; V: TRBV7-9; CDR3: CASSLDDRQGHNNEQFF; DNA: TGTGCCAGCAGCTTAGACGATCGGCAGGGTCACAACAATGAGCAGTTCTTC
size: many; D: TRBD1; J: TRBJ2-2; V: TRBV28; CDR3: CASSPPRTGDTGELFF; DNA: TGTGCCAGCAGCCCTCCCAGGACAGGGGATACCGGGGAGCTGTTTTTT
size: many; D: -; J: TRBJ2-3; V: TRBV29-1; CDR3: CSVGEESTQYF; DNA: TGCAGCGTGGGGGAGGAAAGTACGCAGTATTTT
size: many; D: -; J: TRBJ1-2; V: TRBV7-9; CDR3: CASSLETDYGYTF; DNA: TGTGCCAGCAGCTTAGAAACAGACTATGGCTACACCTTC
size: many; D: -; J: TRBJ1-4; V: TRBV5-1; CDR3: CASSPGGTTNEKLFF; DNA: TGCGCCAGCAGTCCCGGAGGGACAACTAATGAAAAACTGTTTTTT
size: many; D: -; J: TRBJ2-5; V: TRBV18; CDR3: CASSLIEETQYF; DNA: TGTGCCAGCTCACTGATTGAAGAGACCCAGTACTTC
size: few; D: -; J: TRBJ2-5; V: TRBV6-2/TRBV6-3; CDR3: CASSAGPGYSTQYF; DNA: TGTGCCAGCAGTGCCGGGCCCGGGTATTCGACCCAGTACTTC
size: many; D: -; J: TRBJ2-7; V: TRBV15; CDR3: CATSRVVNSYEQYF; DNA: TGTGCCACCAGCAGAGTAGTCAACTCCTACGAGCAGTACTTC
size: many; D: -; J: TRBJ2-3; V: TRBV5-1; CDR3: CASSPGRNTDTQYF; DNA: TGCGCCAGCAGCCCGGGACGAAACACAGATACGCAGTATTTT
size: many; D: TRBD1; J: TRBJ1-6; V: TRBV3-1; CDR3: CASSSRTGESSPLHF; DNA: TGTGCCAGCAGCTCCCGGACAGGGGAAAGTTCACCCCTCCACTTT
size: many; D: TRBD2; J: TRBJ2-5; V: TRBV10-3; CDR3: CAIRGLAGEEETQYF; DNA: TGTGCCATCAGGGGACTAGCGGGAGAGGAGGAGACCCAGTACTTC
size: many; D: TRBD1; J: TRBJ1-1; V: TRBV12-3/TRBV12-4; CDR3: CASSPGGTEAFF; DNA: TGTGCCAGCAGTCCAGGGGGCACTGAAGCTTTCTTT